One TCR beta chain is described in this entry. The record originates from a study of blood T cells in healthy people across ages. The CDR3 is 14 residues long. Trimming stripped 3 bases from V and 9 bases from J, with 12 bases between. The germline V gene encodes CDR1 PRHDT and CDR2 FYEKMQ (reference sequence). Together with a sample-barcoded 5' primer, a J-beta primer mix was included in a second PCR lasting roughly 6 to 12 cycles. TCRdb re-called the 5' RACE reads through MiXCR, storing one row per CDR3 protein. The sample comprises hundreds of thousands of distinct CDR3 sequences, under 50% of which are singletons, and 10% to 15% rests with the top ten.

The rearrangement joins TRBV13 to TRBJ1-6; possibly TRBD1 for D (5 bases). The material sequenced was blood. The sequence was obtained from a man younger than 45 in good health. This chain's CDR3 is CASSLAGGSSPLHF. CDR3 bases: TGTGCCAGCAGCTTGGCCGGGGGGAGTTCACCCCTCCACTTT.